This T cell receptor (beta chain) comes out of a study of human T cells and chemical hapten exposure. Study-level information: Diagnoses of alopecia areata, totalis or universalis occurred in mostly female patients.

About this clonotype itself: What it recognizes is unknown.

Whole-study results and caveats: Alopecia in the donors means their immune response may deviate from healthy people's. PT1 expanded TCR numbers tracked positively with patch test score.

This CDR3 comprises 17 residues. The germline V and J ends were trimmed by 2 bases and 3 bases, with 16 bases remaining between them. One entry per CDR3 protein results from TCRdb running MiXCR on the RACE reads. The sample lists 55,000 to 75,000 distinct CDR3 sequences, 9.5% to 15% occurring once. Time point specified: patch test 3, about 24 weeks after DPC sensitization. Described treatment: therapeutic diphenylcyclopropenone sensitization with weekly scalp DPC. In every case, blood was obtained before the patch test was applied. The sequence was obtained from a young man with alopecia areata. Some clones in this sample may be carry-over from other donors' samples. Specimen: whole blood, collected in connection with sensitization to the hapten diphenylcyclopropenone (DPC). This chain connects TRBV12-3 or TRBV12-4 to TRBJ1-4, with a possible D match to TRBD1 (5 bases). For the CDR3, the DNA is TGTGCCAGCAGTTTACTTGGGACGGGGGTAGCTAATGAAAAACTGTTTTTT. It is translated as CASSLLGTGVANEKLFF.